These 29 T cell receptor beta chains originate from one sample sequenced in a study of a mutant IDH1 vaccine in newly diagnosed glioma. The antigens for these receptors are not known. Time point meaning: week 5, during vaccination. Vaccinated patients received 300 ug of mutant IDH1 20-mer peptide per dose, with topical imiquimod. Measured with immunoSEQ multiplex PCR; TCRdb has only the in-frame clones, and not every one. This sample carries almost 30,000 clones, 75% to 90% of them seen once, and the ten largest clones take approximately 3.3%. The sample here was peripheral blood mononuclear cells (PBMCs), taken from a glioma patient whose treatment included an IDH1 peptide vaccine. The source is a woman aged 40 to 50 with glioma. Some clones in this sample may be carry-over from other donors' samples.

The genes are TRBV7-8 and TRBJ1-1; no clear D gene. The CDR3 is 12 residues long. Germline loops: CDR1 SGHVS, CDR2 FQNEAQ. Trimming left V 5 bases short and J 0 bases short, with 4 bases between. The chain's CDR3 is CASSLVNTEAFF. DNA of the CDR3: TGTGCCAGCAGCCTCGTGAACACTGAAGCTTTCTTT.

The V and J genes are TRBV7-9 and TRBJ1-5; no reliable D call. Between the trimmed V and J ends, which lost 3 bases and 0 bases, there was a span of 21 bases. This CDR3 region has 19 residues. Germline values: CDR1 SEHNR, CDR2 FQNEAQ (reference sequence). CDR3 amino acids: CASSLVGGGRLDSNQPQHF. Written as DNA, the CDR3 is TGTGCCAGCAGCTTGGTAGGAGGTGGACGGCTAGATAGCAATCAGCCCCAGCATTTT.

The chain has TRBV11-3 and TRBJ1-1; no reliable D call. This CDR3 comprises 13 residues. The germline gives CDR1 SGHNT, CDR2 YENEEA. Trimming stripped 0 bases from V and 6 bases from J, with 8 bases between. CDR3 nucleotides: TGTGCCAGCAGCTTAGATTTAGTATCTGAAGCTTTCTTT. As protein: CASSLDLVSEAFF.

The genes are TRBV27 and TRBJ2-7; TRBD1 aligns across 8 bases. CDR3 length: 16 residues. The germline CDR1 and CDR2 sequences are MNHEY and SMNVEV (reference sequence). V lost 2 bases and J lost 3; bases outside the gene matches: 9. This CDR3 reads CASSLKGQAGGYEQYF. The CDR3, as DNA: TGTGCCAGCAGTTTAAAGGGACAGGCCGGGGGCTACGAGCAGTACTTC.

This chain connects TRBV4-1 to TRBJ2-5; tentatively, D is TRBD1 or TRBD2 (5 bases each). The CDR3 consists of 17 residues. Deletions cut 0 bases from V and 2 bases from J, with 16 bases between. Per germline, CDR1 MGHRA and CDR2 YSYEKL. The CDR3 loop is CASSQDQYGGRQETQYF. The CDR3 DNA follows: TGCGCCAGCAGCCAAGATCAGTATGGGGGACGACAAGAGACCCAGTACTTC.

V gene TRBV7-2 combines with J gene TRBJ2-1, with D perhaps TRBD1 (6 bases). The CDR3 length is 18 residues. V was clipped by 2 bases and J by 2 bases, with 19 bases between them. Germline CDR1 SGHTA, CDR2 FQGNSA. CDR3 residues: CASSLRSVRGITYNEQFF. CDR3 sequence (DNA): TGTGCCAGCAGCTTAAGGTCCGTTAGGGGGATTACCTACAATGAGCAGTTCTTC.

The CDR3 DNA reads TGTGCCAGCAGTGCGGGTACGGACAGGGGTGAGACCCAGTACTTC. This encodes CASSAGTDRGETQYF. The chain has TRBV2 and TRBJ2-5; the match to TRBD1 covers 9 bases. The J segment lost 5 bases and the V segment lost 4 bases, leaving 8 bases of the junction unmatched. The germline V gene has CDR1 SNHLY and CDR2 FYNNEI. The CDR3 is made up of 15 amino acids.

This clone was seen a single time. This sequence joins TRBV4-3 and TRBJ2-2, with TRBD2 matching over 7 bases. Germline trimming cut 1 base from V and 0 bases from J; bases unmatched to any gene: 17. In germline, CDR1 is LGHNA, CDR2 YSLEER. CDR3 length: 21 residues. The CDR3 nucleotides read TGCGCCAGCAGCCAAGTACGCATTGTGGGAGGGGTCTCCACGAACACCGGGGAGCTGTTTTTT. Translating gives CASSQVRIVGGVSTNTGELFF.

V usage is TRBV13 and J usage is TRBJ1-4; possible D gene TRBD1, 6 bases. The ends were cut back, 5 bases at V and 5 bases at J, with 15 bases in the middle. CDR3 length: 15 amino acids. Germline CDR1 reads PRHDT; CDR2 reads FYEKMQ (reference sequence). The DNA of the CDR3 is TGTGCCAGCAGCCCCCAGGGCACAGGGAATGAAAAACTGTTTTTT. This codes for CASSPQGTGNEKLFF.

V is TRBV19 and J is TRBJ2-7, with D possibly matching TRBD2 (6 bases). V gave up 11 bases and J gave up 3 bases, with 23 bases separating them. Germline values: CDR1 LNHDA, CDR2 SQIVND (reference sequence). The CDR3 is 15 amino acids. CDR3 sequence reads: CAPNKEGPRGYEQYF. The CDR3 DNA reads as TGTGCCCCAAACAAGGAGGGGCCCCGGGGCTACGAGCAGTACTTC.

The gene calls are TRBV4-1 and TRBJ2-1; unclear D gene. CDR1 is MGHRA and CDR2 is YSYEKL in the germline V gene. The CDR3 is 13 amino acids. The V and J ends lost 1 base and 9 bases respectively, with 10 bases between them. The CDR3: CASSQAPRTEQFF. The CDR3 nucleotides read TGCGCCAGCAGCCAAGCCCCTCGGACTGAGCAGTTCTTC.

The chain recombines TRBV14 with TRBJ2-3; D might be TRBD2 (6 bases). CDR3 length: 12 amino acids. Germline lookup yields CDR1 SGHDN and CDR2 FVKESK. Trimming left V 8 bases short and J 1 base short, with 7 bases between. CDR3 sequence reads: CASRRGTDTQYF. The CDR3 DNA follows: TGTGCCAGCCGGAGGGGCACAGATACGCAGTATTTT. Full variable domain (missing parts from reference TRBV14 and TRBJ2-3): EAGVTQFPSHSVIEKGQTVTLRCDPISGHDNLYWYRRVMGKEIKFLLHFVKESKQDESGMPNNRFLAERTGGTYSTLKVQPAELEDSGVYFCASRRGTDTQYFGPGTRLTVL.

The V gene is TRBV28, the J gene TRBJ2-7, with TRBD1 matching over 7 bases. Per germline, CDR1 MDHEN and CDR2 SYDVKM. CDR3 length equals 14 residues. Trimming took 8 bases from V and 3 from J; bases not matched to a gene: 10. In nucleotides, the CDR3 is TGTGCCAGCGTCCCAGGGGACAGACTCTACGAGCAGTACTTC. Translated: CASVPGDRLYEQYF.

The rearrangement joins TRBV18 to TRBJ2-1; perhaps TRBD1 as D (5 bases). The CDR3 runs to 15 residues. CDR1 is KGHSH and CDR2 is LQKENI in the germline V gene. Trimming removed 3 bases at V and 3 bases at J, with 12 bases between. This CDR3 is CASSPPGRVYNEQFF. DNA of the CDR3: TGTGCCAGCTCACCCCCCGGCAGGGTCTACAATGAGCAGTTCTTC. The full variable domain, with the rest looked up from reference TRBV18 and TRBJ2-1, is NAGVMQNPRHLVRRRGQEARLRCSPMKGHSHVYWYRQLPEEGLKFMVYLQKENIIDESGMPKERFSAEFPKEGPSILRIQQVVRGDSAAYFCASSPPGRVYNEQFFGPGTRLTVL.

This chain uses TRBV9 with TRBJ2-7; perhaps TRBD2 as D (6 bases). The length of the CDR3 is 13 residues. Trimming cost V 3 bases and J 6 bases, with 13 bases left between them. Germline CDR1 is SGDLS and CDR2 is YYNGEE. Here the CDR3 DNA reads TGTGCCAGCAGCGGACTAGGAGGGAGCGAGCAGTACTTC. Protein product: CASSGLGGSEQYF.

The chain links TRBV5-1 to TRBJ1-2; D remains ambiguous. The length of the CDR3 is 12 residues. In germline, CDR1 is SGHRS, CDR2 YFSETQ. V lost 4 bases, J lost 4 bases, and 8 bases lay in between. CDR3 in amino acids: CASSRVGYGYTF. CDR3 nucleotide sequence: TGCGCCAGCAGCAGGGTGGGCTATGGCTACACCTTC.

The chain uses TRBV5-4 and TRBJ2-5; D gene unclear. This CDR3 contains 13 residues. Looked up from germline, CDR1 is SGHNT and CDR2 is YYREEE (reference sequence). V was clipped by 3 bases and J by 2 bases, with 8 bases between them. This CDR3 is CASSSGFQETQYF. The CDR3 nucleotides are TGTGCCAGCAGCTCCGGGTTTCAAGAGACCCAGTACTTC.

The sample holds a few counts of this clone. This chain links TRBV7-3 with TRBJ1-5; D is unclear. The CDR3 runs 13 residues. Trimming shortened V by 6 bases and J by 2 bases, and 8 bases separated the two germline ends. Germline V CDR1 and CDR2: SGHTA, FQGTGA. CDR3 amino acids: CASSLDGNQPQHF. CDR3 in DNA: TGTGCCAGCAGTTTGGACGGCAATCAGCCCCAGCATTTT.

The genes are TRBV5-1 and TRBJ2-7; weak D call: TRBD2 (5 bases). The V gene lost 0 bases and the J gene lost 7 bases, with 14 bases spanning the gap. The CDR3 consists of 14 residues. The V gene's germline CDR1 is SGHRS and CDR2 YFSETQ. The CDR3 sequence is CASSLVVSPGEQYF. The CDR3 DNA is TGCGCCAGCAGCTTGGTAGTCAGCCCGGGGGAGCAGTACTTC.

The chain uses TRBV2 and TRBJ1-3; D call uncertain. Germline CDR1 is SNHLY and CDR2 is FYNNEI. V dropped 4 bases and J dropped 5 bases, with 0 bases sitting between them. The CDR3 spans 10 residues. The CDR3 reads CASSGNTIYF. In nucleotides, the CDR3 is TGTGCCAGCAGTGGAAACACCATATATTTT.

As DNA, the CDR3 is TGTGCCAGCTCTGGACAGGTCAATCAGCCCCAGCATTTT. Residues: CASSGQVNQPQHF. The rearrangement joins TRBV6-1 to TRBJ1-5, with 7 bases matching TRBD1. V was pared by 8 bases and J by 3 bases, with 4 bases of the junction left unmatched. CDR1 MNHNS and CDR2 SASEGT come from the germline V gene. CDR3 length equals 13 residues.

This clone was counted once. The CDR3 reads CASSLVPPGPFRGDTQYF. CDR3 nucleotides: TGCGCCAGCAGCTTGGTCCCCCCGGGACCCTTTAGAGGAGATACGCAGTATTTT. The gene calls are TRBV5-1 and TRBJ2-3; D is possibly TRBD1 or TRBD2 (5 bases each). The V gene's germline CDR1 is SGHRS and CDR2 YFSETQ. This CDR3 region has 18 residues. Trimming left V 0 bases short and J 5 bases short, with 22 bases between. Full variable domain (outside the CDR3, taken from reference TRBV5-1 and TRBJ2-3): KAGVTQTPRYLIKTRGQQVTLSCSPISGHRSVSWYQQTPGQGLQFLFEYFSETQRNKGNFPGRFSGRQFSNSRSEMNVSTLELGDSALYLCASSLVPPGPFRGDTQYFGPGTRLTVL.

The chain joins TRBV4-1 to TRBJ1-3, with D unclear. The CDR3 contains 14 residues. Germline lookup yields CDR1 MGHRA and CDR2 YSYEKL. Trimming stripped 0 bases from V and 2 bases from J, with 5 bases between. CDR3: CASSQERAGNTIYF. For the CDR3, the DNA is TGCGCCAGCAGCCAAGAAAGGGCTGGAAACACCATATATTTT.

The genes are TRBV28 and TRBJ1-5; D is unclear. The germline gives CDR1 MDHEN, CDR2 SYDVKM. CDR3 length: 13 amino acids. Trimming left V 5 bases short and J 5 bases short, with 10 bases between. The CDR3 here is CASSTPSYQPQHF. The CDR3 DNA follows: TGTGCCAGCAGTACCCCCTCATATCAGCCCCAGCATTTT. Combining the CDR3 with reference TRBV28 and TRBJ1-5 gives the whole variable domain DVKVTQSSRYLVKRTGEKVFLECVQDMDHENMFWYRQDPGLGLRLIYFSYDVKMKEKGDIPEGYSVSREKKERFSLILESASTNQTSMYLCASSTPSYQPQHFGDGTRLSIL.

The rearrangement uses TRBV27 and TRBJ2-1; D call uncertain. Germline V lookup: CDR1 MNHEY, CDR2 SMNVEV (reference sequence). Trimming removed 6 bases at V and 7 bases at J, with 19 bases between. The CDR3 consists of 15 residues. CDR3 region: CASSPVDSLSNEQFF. For the CDR3, the DNA is TGTGCCAGCAGCCCCGTGGATTCCCTTTCGAATGAGCAGTTCTTC.

The rearrangement uses TRBV19 and TRBJ2-2; perhaps TRBD1 as D (6 bases). Deletions cut 3 bases from V and 8 bases from J, with 7 bases between. The CDR3 is 12 residues long. The V gene's germline CDR1 is LNHDA and CDR2 SQIVND (reference sequence). CDR3 in amino acids: CASSIDRGELFF. Here the CDR3 DNA reads TGTGCCAGTAGTATCGACAGGGGGGAGCTGTTTTTT.

This chain joins TRBV7-9 and TRBJ2-4, with D uncertain. Trimming left V 5 bases short and J 0 bases short, with 11 bases between. The germline gives CDR1 SEHNR, CDR2 FQNEAQ (reference sequence). There are 15 residues in the CDR3. The CDR3 loop is CASSGSVLAKNIQYF. The CDR3 region has the DNA TGTGCCAGCAGCGGGTCCGTTCTAGCCAAAAACATTCAGTACTTC.

Only one count was recorded for this clone. Germline is not matched at one junction end, which may reflect a read error. This sequence joins TRBV4-3 and TRBJ2-3; perhaps D is TRBD1 or TRBD2 (5 bases each). The germline V gene encodes CDR1 LGHNA and CDR2 YSLEER. This CDR3 region has 15 residues. Here the CDR3 reads CASSQDWDDRTTPIF. In DNA form, the CDR3 reads TGCGCCAGCAGCCAAGATTGGGACGATCGGACCACACCTATTTTT.

This clone was recorded only once. The CDR3 sequence: CASSQGQARRDGYTF. The CDR3 DNA reads as TGCGCCAGCAGCCAAGGACAGGCCCGGCGGGATGGCTACACCTTC. V gene TRBV4-1 combines with J gene TRBJ1-2; weak D call: TRBD1 (6 bases). Germline-derived CDR1 and CDR2 are MGHRA and YSYEKL. This CDR3 region has 15 residues. V was pared by 1 base and J by 6 bases, with 15 bases between.